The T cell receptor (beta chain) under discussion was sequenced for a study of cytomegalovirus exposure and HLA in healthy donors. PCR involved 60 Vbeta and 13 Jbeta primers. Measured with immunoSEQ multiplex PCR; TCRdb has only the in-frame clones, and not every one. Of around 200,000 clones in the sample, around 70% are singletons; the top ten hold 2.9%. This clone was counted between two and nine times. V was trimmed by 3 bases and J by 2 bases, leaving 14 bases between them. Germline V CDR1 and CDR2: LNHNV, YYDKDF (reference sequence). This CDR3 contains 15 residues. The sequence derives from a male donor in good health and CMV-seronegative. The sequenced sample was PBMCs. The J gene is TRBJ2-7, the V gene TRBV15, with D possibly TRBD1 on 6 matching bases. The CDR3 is CATSRALGTPYEQYF. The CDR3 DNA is TGTGCCACCAGCAGGGCCCTCGGGACACCCTACGAGCAGTACTTC.